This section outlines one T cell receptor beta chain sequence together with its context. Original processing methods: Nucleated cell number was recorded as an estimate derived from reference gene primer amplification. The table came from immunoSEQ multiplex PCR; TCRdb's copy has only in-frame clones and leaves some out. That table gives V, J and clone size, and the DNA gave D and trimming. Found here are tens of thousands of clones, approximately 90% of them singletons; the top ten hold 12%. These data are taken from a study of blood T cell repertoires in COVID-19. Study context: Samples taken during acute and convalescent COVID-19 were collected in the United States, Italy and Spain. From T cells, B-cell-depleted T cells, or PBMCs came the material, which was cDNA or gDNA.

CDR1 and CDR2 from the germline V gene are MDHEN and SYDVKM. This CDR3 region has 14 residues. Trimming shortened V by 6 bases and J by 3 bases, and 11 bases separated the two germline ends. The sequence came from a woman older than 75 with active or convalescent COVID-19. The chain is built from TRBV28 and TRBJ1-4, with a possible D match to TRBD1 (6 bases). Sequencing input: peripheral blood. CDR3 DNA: TGTGCCAGCAGATGGGGGCTATCTAATGAAAAACTGTTTTTT. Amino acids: CASRWGLSNEKLFF. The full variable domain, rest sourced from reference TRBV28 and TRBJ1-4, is DVKVTQSSRYLVKRTGEKVFLECVQDMDHENMFWYRQDPGLGLRLIYFSYDVKMKEKGDIPEGYSVSREKKERFSLILESASTNQTSMYLCASRWGLSNEKLFFGSGTQLSVL.